Presented here are 14 T cell receptor beta chains from one specimen sequenced in a study of tumor-infiltrating lymphocytes in localized non-small cell lung cancer. Libraries were prepared by immunoSEQ multiplex PCR; TCRdb keeps only in-frame clonotypes and omits some of them. The table has roughly 10,000 clones, 65% to 90% seen once. Input material: uninvolved lung tissue not adjacent to the tumor. These TCRs come from a human donor with non-small cell lung cancer.

The gene calls are TRBV4-3 and TRBJ1-5; D gene unclear. V was shortened by 4 bases and J by 5 bases, with 9 bases between the two germline ends. CDR3 length: 13 amino acids. Germline-derived CDR1 and CDR2 are LGHNA and YSLEER. In nucleotides, the CDR3 is TGCGCCAGCAGCCCGAGCCCCTATCAGCCCCAGCATTTT. Its translation is CASSPSPYQPQHF.

The chain links TRBV7-8 to TRBJ1-3; TRBD1 aligns across 7 bases. J gave up 2 bases and V 5 bases, and 3 bases lay outside the gene matches. The CDR3 extends over 14 amino acids. From germline, CDR1 is SGHVS and CDR2 FQNEAQ. CDR3 sequence reads: CASSSTGAGNTIYF. The DNA for the CDR3 is TGTGCCAGCAGCAGTACAGGGGCTGGAAACACCATATATTTT.

This rearrangement joins TRBV29-1 to TRBJ1-1, with D perhaps matching TRBD1 (6 bases). From germline, CDR1 is SQVTM and CDR2 ANQGSEA. The CDR3 is 14 amino acids. The V and J ends lost 7 bases and 0 bases respectively, with 15 bases between them. The CDR3 DNA sequence: TGCAGCGCCGAAACAGGGAACATGAACACTGAAGCTTTCTTT. Protein: CSAETGNMNTEAFF. Complete variable domain (other parts from reference TRBV29-1 and TRBJ1-1): SAVISQKPSRDICQRGTSLTIQCQVDSQVTMMFWYRQQPGQSLTLIATANQGSEATYESGFVIDKFPISRPNLTFSTLTVSNMSPEDSSIYLCSAETGNMNTEAFFGQGTRLTVV.

In this sample, this clone turned up a few times. This chain uses TRBV18 with TRBJ2-1; possible D gene TRBD2, 5 bases. CDR1 and CDR2 (germline): KGHSH, LQKENI. CDR3 size: 12 residues. V was cut by 3 bases and J by 9 bases, with 9 bases left in between. The CDR3 DNA reads as TGTGCCAGCTCACCCAACGAGGGTGAGCAGTTCTTC. Protein: CASSPNEGEQFF.

The chain has TRBV23-1 and TRBJ1-4, with D possibly matching TRBD1 (6 bases). TRBV23-1 is classed as an ORF, of uncertain function. The CDR3 is 15 residues long. V was shortened by 1 base and J by 8 bases, with 14 bases between the two germline ends. CDR3 bases: TGCGCCAGCAGTCAATTAAGGACAGTCAAGGAAAAACTGTTTTTT. It codes for CASSQLRTVKEKLFF.

This clone appeared once. This sequence joins TRBV6-1 and TRBJ1-5, with TRBD1 as a possible D gene (5 bases). CDR3 length: 14 amino acids. Germline CDR1 is MNHNS and CDR2 is SASEGT. V dropped 4 bases and J dropped 5 bases, with 12 bases sitting between them. CDR3: CASSVLGVDQPQHF. CDR3 coding DNA: TGTGCCAGCAGTGTTTTAGGGGTCGATCAGCCCCAGCATTTT.

The chain couples TRBV7-9 to TRBJ2-7; 8 bases are a match to TRBD1. V trimming: 3 bases; J trimming: 1 base; junction bases outside the gene matches: 2. The CDR3 runs to 14 residues. Germline CDR1 is SEHNR and CDR2 is FQNEAQ (reference sequence). CDR3: CASSFTGGSYEQYF. The CDR3 nucleotides read TGTGCCAGCAGCTTCACAGGGGGATCCTACGAGCAGTACTTC.

The V gene is TRBV4-3, the J gene TRBJ1-1; D remains ambiguous. CDR1 is LGHNA, CDR2 YSLEER, per germline. The CDR3 loop spans 15 amino acids. Between the trimmed V and J ends, which lost 0 bases and 5 bases, there was a span of 13 bases. The CDR3 DNA sequence: TGCGCCAGCAGCCAAGATCAGGTGGGGTGGACTGAAGCTTTCTTT. It yields the protein CASSQDQVGWTEAFF.

This clone has just a few counts. This chain links TRBV6-1 with TRBJ1-2, with unresolved D. The CDR3 runs to 14 residues. Germline V lookup: CDR1 MNHNS, CDR2 SASEGT. Trimming pared 3 bases from V and 8 bases from J, leaving 16 bases between. The CDR3 nucleotides read TGTGCCAGCAGTGACCAGACTGCCGTTTTGGGCTACACCTTC. This encodes CASSDQTAVLGYTF.

The chain is built from TRBV11-2 and TRBJ2-7; D is ambiguous. The CDR3 runs to 14 residues. Per the germline V gene, CDR1 is SGHAT and CDR2 is FQNNGV. Trimming took 5 bases from V and 0 from J, leaving 11 bases between them. The CDR3 reads CASSLGFSSYEQYF. The CDR3 region has the DNA TGTGCCAGCAGCCTAGGGTTTAGCTCCTACGAGCAGTACTTC.

V and J are TRBV25-1 and TRBJ2-2; TRBD1 might be the D (5 bases). The CDR3 consists of 16 residues. CDR1 and CDR2 from the germline V gene are MGHDK and SYGVNS. The germline V and J ends were trimmed by 1 base and 1 base, with 10 bases remaining between them. The CDR3 DNA sequence: TGTGCCAGCAGTGAATTAAAGGGGCGGAACACCGGGGAGCTGTTTTTT. Its translation: CASSELKGRNTGELFF.

The chain carries TRBV5-5 and TRBJ1-1; 7 nucleotides agree with TRBD1. The V gene's germline CDR1 is SGHKS and CDR2 YYEKEE (reference sequence). The V gene end was trimmed by 4 bases and the J gene end by 7 bases; junction bases not matched to a gene: 10. The CDR3 has 14 amino acids. The CDR3 bases are TGTGCCAGCAGCCTATCGACAGGGCCCCTTGAAGCTTTCTTT. Amino acid sequence: CASSLSTGPLEAFF.

V and J are TRBV7-2 and TRBJ1-2; D gene unclear. Per the germline V gene, CDR1 is SGHTA and CDR2 is FQGNSA. CDR3 length equals 12 residues. V lost 5 bases, J lost 0 bases, and 4 bases lay in between. The CDR3 DNA reads as TGTGCCAGCAGCCGTACTAACTATGGCTACACCTTC. It encodes CASSRTNYGYTF.

The genes are TRBV19 and TRBJ1-5; 7 bases match TRBD1. Germline V gene sequence: CDR1 LNHDA, CDR2 SQIVND (reference sequence). V gave up 3 bases and J gave up 1 base; unmatched junction bases: 6. The CDR3 extends over 16 amino acids. The CDR3 sequence is CASSMRQGVSNQPQHF. DNA of the CDR3: TGTGCCAGTAGTATGAGACAGGGAGTAAGCAATCAGCCCCAGCATTTT.